The source of this T cell receptor beta chain is a study of T cell responses to AZD1222 COVID-19 vaccine. This CDR3 contains 17 residues. V was pared by 3 bases and J by 2 bases, with 17 bases between. Germline V gene sequence: CDR1 LNHNV, CDR2 YYDKDF (reference sequence). This clone was found once. TCRdb's copy holds only in-frame clones and misses some; the assay was immunoSEQ multiplex PCR. The sample has more than 250,000 clones; 85% to 95% are singletons. The chain links TRBV15 to TRBJ1-5; the D gene is possibly TRBD1 (5 bases). The TCR sequence derives from an adult in good health. The input for sequencing was peripheral blood, taken on day 0 of AZD1222 vaccination. The CDR3 spells CATSSSNQGDGNQPQHF. The CDR3 DNA reads TGTGCCACCAGCAGTTCGAACCAGGGTGATGGCAATCAGCCCCAGCATTTT.